Below, 19 T cell receptor beta chains from the same sample are listed, as sequenced in a study of T cell repertoires in cytomegalovirus infection. TCRdb re-analysed the reads in MiXCR, keeping a single row per CDR3 protein. The sample consists of roughly 180,000 distinct CDR3 sequences, about 17% of them appearing once. The sequencing input was CD8+ T cells from PBMCs. The receptors were gathered from a human donor in good health (CMV status not recorded). Some clones in this sample may be carry-over from other donors' samples.

The chain carries TRBV12-3 or TRBV12-4 and TRBJ1-1; TRBD1 agrees at 9 bases. The CDR3 has 15 residues. The V segment lost 7 bases and the J segment 1 base; nucleotides outside the gene matches: 7. CDR3: CASIHWDRENTEAFF. The CDR3 DNA reads TGTGCCAGCATCCATTGGGACAGGGAGAACACTGAAGCTTTCTTT.

Only a few counts were recorded for this clonotype. The chain joins TRBV4-1 to TRBJ2-5; D uncertain. The CDR3 totals 14 residues. With 4 bases removed from V and 2 bases from J, the gap between germline ends came to 11 bases. The germline gives CDR1 MGHRA, CDR2 YSYEKL. DNA for the CDR3: TGCGCCAGCAGCCCCTCCACAGAGCAAGAGACCCAGTACTTC. Translated, it gives CASSPSTEQETQYF.

The chain joins TRBV5-5 to TRBJ2-7, with D tentatively TRBD1 (5 bases). V was cut by 6 bases and J by 6 bases, with 19 bases left in between. The CDR3 spans 14 residues. In germline, CDR1 is SGHKS, CDR2 YYEKEE (reference sequence). The CDR3 sequence is CASIPETNRFEQYF. The CDR3 region has the DNA TGTGCCAGCATCCCGGAAACCAACAGGTTCGAGCAGTACTTC.

This clonotype occurred a few times. Its ends do not fully match the called genes, so a read error is possible. This chain links TRBV7-9 with TRBJ2-6; TRBD2 matches 9 bases. The germline CDR1 and CDR2 sequences are SEHNR and FQNEAQ (reference sequence). The CDR3 covers 17 residues. The CDR3 sequence is CASGLERGVSRANVLTF. CDR3 sequence (DNA): TGTGCCAGCGGGTTAGAGCGGGGGGTCTCTCGGGCCAACGTCCTGACTTTC.

This clonotype came up a few times. The chain joins TRBV7-2 to TRBJ2-7; perhaps D is TRBD1 or TRBD2 (5 bases each). The CDR3 is made up of 14 amino acids. The ends were cut back, 7 bases at V and 0 bases at J, with 13 bases in the middle. The germline CDR1 and CDR2 sequences are SGHTA and FQGNSA. The CDR3 region has the DNA TGTGCCAGCATCGCCTGGGGGTTCTCCTACGAGCAGTACTTC. As protein: CASIAWGFSYEQYF.

This clonotype was seen more than once but under ten times. At one of its ends the junction is not consistent with the germline gene, which may arise from a read error. The chain employs TRBV5-1 and TRBJ2-7; D is undetermined. The CDR3 loop spans 12 amino acids. CDR1 and CDR2 (germline): SGHRS, YFSETQ. For the CDR3, the DNA is TGCGCCGGCAGCTTCAGGTCTGGCGAGCAGTACTTC. Translating it yields CAGSFRSGEQYF. Filled out from reference TRBV5-1 and TRBJ2-7, the complete variable domain reads KAGVTQTPRYLIKTRGQQVTLSCSPISGHRSVSWYQQTPGQGLQFLFEYFSETQRNKGNFPGRFSGRQFSNSRSEMNVSTLELGDSALYLCAGSFRSGEQYFGPGTRLTVT.

This chain uses TRBV4-1 with TRBJ2-3; D possibly corresponds to TRBD2 (5 bases). Germline-derived CDR1 and CDR2 are MGHRA and YSYEKL. Trimming stripped 4 bases from V and 0 bases from J, with 11 bases between. The CDR3 runs 15 residues. CDR3 nucleotides: TGCGCCAGCAGCCGTAGCGAGGGTAGCACAGATACGCAGTATTTT. Protein: CASSRSEGSTDTQYF.

This clonotype was counted between two and nine times. This chain uses TRBV6-2 or TRBV6-3 with TRBJ2-2; TRBD1 aligns across 8 bases. Germline V gene data show CDR1 as MNHEY and CDR2 as SVGEGT. The CDR3 spans 16 residues. The junction had 9 bases not matched to a gene; V was cut back by 5 bases and J by 4 bases. CDR3 amino acids: CASSTFGQGSTGELFF. The CDR3 bases are TGTGCCAGCAGTACCTTCGGACAGGGATCCACCGGGGAGCTGTTTTTT.

V usage is TRBV7-9 and J usage is TRBJ1-1; no clear D. Per the germline V gene, CDR1 is SEHNR and CDR2 is FQNEAQ (reference sequence). This CDR3 comprises 14 residues. Trimming pared 5 bases from V and 2 bases from J, leaving 12 bases between. CDR3 sequence reads: CASSLVEANTEAFF. Here the CDR3 DNA reads TGTGCCAGCAGCCTGGTTGAGGCAAACACTGAAGCTTTCTTT.

V usage is TRBV12-3 or TRBV12-4 and J usage is TRBJ2-7, with 9 bases identical to TRBD1. CDR3 length: 17 amino acids. V was clipped by 4 bases and J by 2 bases; unmatched bases: 12. CDR3 amino acids: CASSYSLGQGETYEQYF. The CDR3 DNA reads TGTGCCAGCAGTTACTCCTTGGGACAGGGAGAAACCTACGAGCAGTACTTC.

J is TRBJ2-1 and V is TRBV7-9; 8 bases agree with TRBD2. The trim removed 3 bases at V and 2 bases at J, leaving 6 bases unmatched. The CDR3 covers 16 residues. Germline-derived CDR1 and CDR2 are SEHNR and FQNEAQ (reference sequence). The CDR3 DNA is TGTGCCAGCAGCTTGGGCGGGGGGCTAACCTACAATGAGCAGTTCTTC. It yields the protein CASSLGGGLTYNEQFF.

The CDR3 region is CSVTRDTYEQYF. CDR3 DNA sequence: TGCAGTGTTACCAGGGATACCTACGAGCAGTACTTC. V is TRBV29-1 and J is TRBJ2-7; weak D call: TRBD1 (5 bases). The CDR3 length is 12 residues. Germline assignment: CDR1 SQVTM and CDR2 ANQGSEA.

This clonotype was observed a few times. The CDR3 sequence is CASSSRLAGVTDTQYF. CDR3 DNA sequence: TGTGCCAGCAGTTCCCGACTAGCGGGGGTCACAGATACGCAGTATTTT. The chain is built from TRBV12-3 or TRBV12-4 and TRBJ2-3; 12 nucleotides align to TRBD2. V lost 4 bases and J lost 2; bases outside the gene matches: 4. The CDR3 covers 16 residues.

The chain couples TRBV12-5 to TRBJ1-1; D not resolved. Germline V gene sequence: CDR1 LGHNT, CDR2 FRNRAP. The V end lost 6 bases, the J end lost 1 base, and 9 bases lay between the germline ends. The CDR3 spans 13 residues. The CDR3 protein is CASGIVENTEAFF. DNA for the CDR3: TGTGCTAGTGGGATCGTGGAGAACACTGAAGCTTTCTTT.

This sequence joins TRBV6-1 and TRBJ1-6; 7 bases line up with TRBD1. The ends lost 6 bases at V and 10 bases at J; junction bases unmatched: 9. CDR1 and CDR2 from the germline V gene are MNHNS and SASEGT. This CDR3 has 14 amino acids. CDR3 DNA sequence: TGTGCCAGCAGGCCGGACAGGACTGGATCACCCCTCCACTTT. The encoded protein is CASRPDRTGSPLHF.

V usage is TRBV6-1 and J usage is TRBJ1-1; possible D gene TRBD1, 5 bases. The CDR3 runs 14 residues. V lost 4 bases and J 1 base, leaving 10 bases between the germline ends. Looked up from germline, CDR1 is MNHNS and CDR2 is SASEGT. The CDR3 DNA follows: TGTGCCAGCAGTGCCCCAGGGAAGAACACTGAAGCTTTCTTT. Its protein is CASSAPGKNTEAFF.

The chain is built from TRBV7-6 and TRBJ2-1; D possibly uses TRBD1 or TRBD2 (5 bases each). CDR1 and CDR2 from the germline V gene are SGHVS and FNYEAQ. With 5 bases removed from V and 7 bases from J, the gap between germline ends came to 15 bases. The length of the CDR3 is 14 residues. In DNA form, the CDR3 reads TGTGCCAGCAGCCTCCGACGGGGACGGAATGAGCAGTTCTTC. It codes for CASSLRRGRNEQFF.

CDR3: CSARDTPGYQETQYF. The DNA of the CDR3 is TGCAGTGCTAGAGATACCCCCGGGTATCAAGAGACCCAGTACTTC. The rearrangement joins TRBV20-1 to TRBJ2-5, with D unresolved. The CDR3 totals 15 residues. The germline gives CDR1 DFQATT, CDR2 SNEGSKA (reference sequence). V shed 0 bases and J shed 2 bases, with 13 bases lying between them.

This clonotype was found many times. V and J are TRBV28 and TRBJ2-1; 8 bases map to TRBD2. This CDR3 comprises 15 residues. Losses at the gene ends were 5 bases for V and 7 bases for J; bases not matched to a gene: 10. Germline V lookup: CDR1 MDHEN, CDR2 SYDVKM. CDR3: CASSSPGGGKNEQFF. The CDR3 DNA reads as TGTGCCAGCAGTAGCCCCGGGGGGGGGAAAAATGAGCAGTTCTTC.